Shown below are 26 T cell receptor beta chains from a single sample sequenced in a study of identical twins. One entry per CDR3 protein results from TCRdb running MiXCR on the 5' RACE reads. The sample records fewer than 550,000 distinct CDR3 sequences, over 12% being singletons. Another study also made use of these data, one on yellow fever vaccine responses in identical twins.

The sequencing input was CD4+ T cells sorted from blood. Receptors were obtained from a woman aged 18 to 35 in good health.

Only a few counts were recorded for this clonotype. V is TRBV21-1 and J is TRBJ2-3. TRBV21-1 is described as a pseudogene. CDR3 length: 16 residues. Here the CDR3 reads CASSKDSWVSTDTQYF. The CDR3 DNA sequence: TGTGCCAGCAGCAAAGATTCTTGGGTTAGCACAGATACGCAGTATTTT.

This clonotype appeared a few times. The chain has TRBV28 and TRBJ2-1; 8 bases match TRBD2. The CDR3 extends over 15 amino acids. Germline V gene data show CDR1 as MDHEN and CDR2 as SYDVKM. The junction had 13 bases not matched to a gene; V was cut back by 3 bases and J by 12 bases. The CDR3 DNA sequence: TGTGCCAGCAGTTTTTGGGGCTCTGGCGGGGGGCCGCAGTTCTTC. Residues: CASSFWGSGGGPQFF.

The chain's CDR3 is CASRSDPLTGELFF. DNA for the CDR3: TGCGCCAGCAGGTCAGACCCCCTCACCGGGGAGCTGTTTTTT. The genes are TRBV10-1 and TRBJ2-2; D is uncertain. Germline CDR1 and CDR2: WNHNN and SYGVQD (reference sequence). Deletions cut 6 bases from V and 4 bases from J, with 12 bases between. This CDR3 region has 14 residues.

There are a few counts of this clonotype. CDR3 amino acids: CASSLDSRGQFSTEAFF. The CDR3 nucleotides read TGCGCCAGCAGCTTGGACAGCCGGGGACAATTTTCCACTGAAGCTTTCTTT. The V gene is TRBV5-1, the J gene TRBJ1-1, with D possibly being TRBD1 (6 bases). V was trimmed by 0 bases and J by 4 bases, leaving 19 bases between them. The CDR3 has 17 amino acids. The V gene's germline CDR1 is SGHRS and CDR2 YFSETQ.

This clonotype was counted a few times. This CDR3 reads CSAREAGMGNQPQHF. DNA for the CDR3: TGCAGTGCTAGAGAGGCAGGCATGGGCAATCAGCCCCAGCATTTT. The V call is TRBV20-1, the J call TRBJ1-5; D is uncertain. The CDR3 runs 15 residues. The V gene lost 0 bases and the J gene lost 2 bases, with 11 bases spanning the gap. Germline V CDR1 and CDR2: DFQATT, SNEGSKA (reference sequence).

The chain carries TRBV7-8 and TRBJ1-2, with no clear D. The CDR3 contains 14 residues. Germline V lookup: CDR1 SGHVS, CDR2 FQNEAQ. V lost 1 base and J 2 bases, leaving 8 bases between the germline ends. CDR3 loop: CASSLGLSNYGYTF. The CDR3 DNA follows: TGTGCCAGCAGCTTAGGTCTGTCAAACTATGGCTACACCTTC.

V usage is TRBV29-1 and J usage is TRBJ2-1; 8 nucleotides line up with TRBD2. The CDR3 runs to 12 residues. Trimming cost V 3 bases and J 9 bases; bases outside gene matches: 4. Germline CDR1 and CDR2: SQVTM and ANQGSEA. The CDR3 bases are TGCAGCGTTGAGGGACTAGGCGGTGAGCAGTTCTTC. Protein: CSVEGLGGEQFF.

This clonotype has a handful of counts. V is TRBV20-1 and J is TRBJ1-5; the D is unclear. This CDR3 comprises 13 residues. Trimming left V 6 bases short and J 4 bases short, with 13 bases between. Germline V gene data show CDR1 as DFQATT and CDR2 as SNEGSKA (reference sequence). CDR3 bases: TGCAGTGCCGAGGGCCCCGGAAATCAGCCCCAGCATTTT. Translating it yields CSAEGPGNQPQHF.

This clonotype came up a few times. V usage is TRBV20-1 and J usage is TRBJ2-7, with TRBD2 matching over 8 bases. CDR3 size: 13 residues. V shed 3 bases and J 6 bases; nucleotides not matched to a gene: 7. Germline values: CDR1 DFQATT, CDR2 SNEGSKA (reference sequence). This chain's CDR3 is CSASGGAEGEQYV. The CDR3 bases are TGCAGTGCTAGCGGGGGGGCCGAGGGCGAGCAGTACGTC.

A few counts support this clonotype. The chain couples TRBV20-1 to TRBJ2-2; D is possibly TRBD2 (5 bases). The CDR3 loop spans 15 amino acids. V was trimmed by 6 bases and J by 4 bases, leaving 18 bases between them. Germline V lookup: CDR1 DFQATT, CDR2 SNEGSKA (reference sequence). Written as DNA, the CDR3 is TGCAGTGCCCCCCCAGCACGGGGTAGCACCGGGGAGCTGTTTTTT. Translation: CSAPPARGSTGELFF.

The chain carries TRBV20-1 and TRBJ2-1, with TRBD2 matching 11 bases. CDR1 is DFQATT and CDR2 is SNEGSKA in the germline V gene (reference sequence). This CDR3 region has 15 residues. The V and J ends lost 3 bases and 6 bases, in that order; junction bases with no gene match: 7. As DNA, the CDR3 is TGCAGTGCTAGCGAACTAGCGGGAGTCGGCAATGAGCAGTTCTTC. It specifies CSASELAGVGNEQFF.

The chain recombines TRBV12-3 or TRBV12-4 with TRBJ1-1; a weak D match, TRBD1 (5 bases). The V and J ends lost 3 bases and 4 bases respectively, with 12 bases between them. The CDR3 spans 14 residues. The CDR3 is CASSFWGVGTEAFF. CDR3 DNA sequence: TGTGCCAGCAGTTTTTGGGGGGTTGGCACTGAAGCTTTCTTT.

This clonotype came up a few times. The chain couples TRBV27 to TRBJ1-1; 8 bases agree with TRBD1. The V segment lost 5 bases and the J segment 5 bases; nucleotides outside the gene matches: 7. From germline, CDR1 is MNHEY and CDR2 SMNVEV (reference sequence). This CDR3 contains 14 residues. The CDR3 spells CASSAAGGGTEAFF. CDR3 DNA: TGTGCCAGCAGTGCAGCAGGGGGCGGTACTGAAGCTTTCTTT.

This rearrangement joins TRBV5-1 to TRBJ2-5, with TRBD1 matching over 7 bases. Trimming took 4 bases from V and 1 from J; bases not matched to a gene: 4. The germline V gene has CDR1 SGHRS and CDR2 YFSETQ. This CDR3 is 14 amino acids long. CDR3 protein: CASSRGQSQETQYF. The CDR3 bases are TGCGCCAGCAGCAGGGGACAGTCCCAAGAGACCCAGTACTTC.

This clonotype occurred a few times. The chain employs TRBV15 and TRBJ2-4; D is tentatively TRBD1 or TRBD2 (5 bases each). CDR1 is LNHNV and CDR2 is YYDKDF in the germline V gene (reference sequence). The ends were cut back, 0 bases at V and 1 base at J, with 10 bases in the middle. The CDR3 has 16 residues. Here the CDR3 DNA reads TGTGCCACCAGCAGAGATTGGGGGAACGCCAAAAACATTCAGTACTTC. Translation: CATSRDWGNAKNIQYF.

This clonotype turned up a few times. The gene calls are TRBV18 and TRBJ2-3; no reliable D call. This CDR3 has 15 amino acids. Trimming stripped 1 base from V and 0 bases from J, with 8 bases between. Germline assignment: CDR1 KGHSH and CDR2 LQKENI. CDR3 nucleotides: TGTGCCAGCTCACCACGGCCCCAGAGCACAGATACGCAGTATTTT. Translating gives CASSPRPQSTDTQYF.

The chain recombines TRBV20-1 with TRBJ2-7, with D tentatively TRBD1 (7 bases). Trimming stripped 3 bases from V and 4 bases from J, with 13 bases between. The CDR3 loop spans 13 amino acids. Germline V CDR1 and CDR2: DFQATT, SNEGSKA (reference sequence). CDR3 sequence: CSARSRGAYEQYF. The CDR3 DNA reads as TGCAGTGCTAGGTCCAGGGGGGCATACGAGCAGTACTTC.

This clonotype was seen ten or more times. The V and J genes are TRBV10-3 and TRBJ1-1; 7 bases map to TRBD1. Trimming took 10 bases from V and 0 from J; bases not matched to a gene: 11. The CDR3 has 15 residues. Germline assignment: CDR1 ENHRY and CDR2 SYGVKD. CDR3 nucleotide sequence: TGTGCCACCGGGACAGTCGCCCCAATGAACACTGAAGCTTTCTTT. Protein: CATGTVAPMNTEAFF.

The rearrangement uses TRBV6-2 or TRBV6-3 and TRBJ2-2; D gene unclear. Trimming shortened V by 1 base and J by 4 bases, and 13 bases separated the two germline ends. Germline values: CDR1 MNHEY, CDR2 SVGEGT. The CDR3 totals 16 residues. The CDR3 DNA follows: TGTGCCAGCAGTTACTTTCCCCCGGACGCCACCGGGGAGCTGTTTTTT. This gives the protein CASSYFPPDATGELFF.

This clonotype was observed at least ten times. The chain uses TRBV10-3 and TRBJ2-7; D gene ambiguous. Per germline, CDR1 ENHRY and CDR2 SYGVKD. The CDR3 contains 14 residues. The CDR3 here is CATREAAQTYEQYV. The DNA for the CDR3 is TGTGCAACGAGAGAGGCAGCGCAAACCTACGAGCAGTACGTC.

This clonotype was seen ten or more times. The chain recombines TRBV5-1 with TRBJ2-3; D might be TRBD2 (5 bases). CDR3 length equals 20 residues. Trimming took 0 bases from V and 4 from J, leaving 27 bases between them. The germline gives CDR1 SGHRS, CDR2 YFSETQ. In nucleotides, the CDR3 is TGCGCCAGCAGCTTGGCTTCTAGCACACAGAATCGGGCTCCAGCAGATACGCAGTATTTT. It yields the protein CASSLASSTQNRAPADTQYF.

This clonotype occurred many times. In DNA form, the CDR3 reads TGCAGCACGTCCCGGGACATGGACACCGGGGAGCTGTTTTTT. This encodes CSTSRDMDTGELFF. The rearrangement joins TRBV29-1 to TRBJ2-2; TRBD1 is a possible D gene (6 bases). Between the trimmed V and J ends, which lost 8 bases and 3 bases, there was a span of 16 bases. Germline CDR1 is SQVTM and CDR2 is ANQGSEA. The CDR3 loop spans 14 amino acids.

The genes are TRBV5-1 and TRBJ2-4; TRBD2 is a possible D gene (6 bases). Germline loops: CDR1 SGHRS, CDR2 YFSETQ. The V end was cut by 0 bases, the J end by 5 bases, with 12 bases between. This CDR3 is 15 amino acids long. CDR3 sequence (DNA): TGCGCCAGCAGCTTGGCCGCGGGGCAAGAAAACATTCAGTACTTC. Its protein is CASSLAAGQENIQYF. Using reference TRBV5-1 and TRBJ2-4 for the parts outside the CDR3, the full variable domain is KAGVTQTPRYLIKTRGQQVTLSCSPISGHRSVSWYQQTPGQGLQFLFEYFSETQRNKGNFPGRFSGRQFSNSRSEMNVSTLELGDSALYLCASSLAAGQENIQYFGAGTRLSVL.

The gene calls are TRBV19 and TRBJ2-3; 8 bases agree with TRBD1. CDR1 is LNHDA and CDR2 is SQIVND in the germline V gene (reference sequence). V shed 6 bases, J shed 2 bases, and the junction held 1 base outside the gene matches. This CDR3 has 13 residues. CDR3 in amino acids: CASRQGVTDTQYF. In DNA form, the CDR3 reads TGTGCCAGTAGACAGGGGGTCACAGATACGCAGTATTTT.

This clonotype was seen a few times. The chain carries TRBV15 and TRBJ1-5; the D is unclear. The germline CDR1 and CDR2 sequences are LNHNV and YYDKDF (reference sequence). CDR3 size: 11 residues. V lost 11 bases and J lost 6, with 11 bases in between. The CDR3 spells CASTRVQPQHF. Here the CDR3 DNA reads TGTGCCTCCACCCGGGTTCAGCCCCAGCATTTT.

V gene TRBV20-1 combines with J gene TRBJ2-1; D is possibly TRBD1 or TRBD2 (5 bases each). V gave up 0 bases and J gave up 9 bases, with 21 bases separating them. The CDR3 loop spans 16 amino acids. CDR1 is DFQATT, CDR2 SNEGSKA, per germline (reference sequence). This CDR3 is CSARDSETRQTSEQFF. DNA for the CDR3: TGCAGTGCTAGAGATTCTGAAACTAGACAGACATCTGAGCAGTTCTTC.